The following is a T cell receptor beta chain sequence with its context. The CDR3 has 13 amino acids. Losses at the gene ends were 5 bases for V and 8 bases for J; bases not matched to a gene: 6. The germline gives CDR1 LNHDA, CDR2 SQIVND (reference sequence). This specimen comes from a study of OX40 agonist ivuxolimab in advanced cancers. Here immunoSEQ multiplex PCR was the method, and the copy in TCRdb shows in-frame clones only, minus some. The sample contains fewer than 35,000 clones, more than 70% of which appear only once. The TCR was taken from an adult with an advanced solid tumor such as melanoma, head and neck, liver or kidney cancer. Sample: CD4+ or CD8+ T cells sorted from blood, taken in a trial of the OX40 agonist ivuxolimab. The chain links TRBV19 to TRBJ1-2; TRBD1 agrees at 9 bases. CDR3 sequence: CASSEQGAWGYTF. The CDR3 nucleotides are TGTGCCAGTAGTGAACAGGGGGCATGGGGCTACACCTTC.